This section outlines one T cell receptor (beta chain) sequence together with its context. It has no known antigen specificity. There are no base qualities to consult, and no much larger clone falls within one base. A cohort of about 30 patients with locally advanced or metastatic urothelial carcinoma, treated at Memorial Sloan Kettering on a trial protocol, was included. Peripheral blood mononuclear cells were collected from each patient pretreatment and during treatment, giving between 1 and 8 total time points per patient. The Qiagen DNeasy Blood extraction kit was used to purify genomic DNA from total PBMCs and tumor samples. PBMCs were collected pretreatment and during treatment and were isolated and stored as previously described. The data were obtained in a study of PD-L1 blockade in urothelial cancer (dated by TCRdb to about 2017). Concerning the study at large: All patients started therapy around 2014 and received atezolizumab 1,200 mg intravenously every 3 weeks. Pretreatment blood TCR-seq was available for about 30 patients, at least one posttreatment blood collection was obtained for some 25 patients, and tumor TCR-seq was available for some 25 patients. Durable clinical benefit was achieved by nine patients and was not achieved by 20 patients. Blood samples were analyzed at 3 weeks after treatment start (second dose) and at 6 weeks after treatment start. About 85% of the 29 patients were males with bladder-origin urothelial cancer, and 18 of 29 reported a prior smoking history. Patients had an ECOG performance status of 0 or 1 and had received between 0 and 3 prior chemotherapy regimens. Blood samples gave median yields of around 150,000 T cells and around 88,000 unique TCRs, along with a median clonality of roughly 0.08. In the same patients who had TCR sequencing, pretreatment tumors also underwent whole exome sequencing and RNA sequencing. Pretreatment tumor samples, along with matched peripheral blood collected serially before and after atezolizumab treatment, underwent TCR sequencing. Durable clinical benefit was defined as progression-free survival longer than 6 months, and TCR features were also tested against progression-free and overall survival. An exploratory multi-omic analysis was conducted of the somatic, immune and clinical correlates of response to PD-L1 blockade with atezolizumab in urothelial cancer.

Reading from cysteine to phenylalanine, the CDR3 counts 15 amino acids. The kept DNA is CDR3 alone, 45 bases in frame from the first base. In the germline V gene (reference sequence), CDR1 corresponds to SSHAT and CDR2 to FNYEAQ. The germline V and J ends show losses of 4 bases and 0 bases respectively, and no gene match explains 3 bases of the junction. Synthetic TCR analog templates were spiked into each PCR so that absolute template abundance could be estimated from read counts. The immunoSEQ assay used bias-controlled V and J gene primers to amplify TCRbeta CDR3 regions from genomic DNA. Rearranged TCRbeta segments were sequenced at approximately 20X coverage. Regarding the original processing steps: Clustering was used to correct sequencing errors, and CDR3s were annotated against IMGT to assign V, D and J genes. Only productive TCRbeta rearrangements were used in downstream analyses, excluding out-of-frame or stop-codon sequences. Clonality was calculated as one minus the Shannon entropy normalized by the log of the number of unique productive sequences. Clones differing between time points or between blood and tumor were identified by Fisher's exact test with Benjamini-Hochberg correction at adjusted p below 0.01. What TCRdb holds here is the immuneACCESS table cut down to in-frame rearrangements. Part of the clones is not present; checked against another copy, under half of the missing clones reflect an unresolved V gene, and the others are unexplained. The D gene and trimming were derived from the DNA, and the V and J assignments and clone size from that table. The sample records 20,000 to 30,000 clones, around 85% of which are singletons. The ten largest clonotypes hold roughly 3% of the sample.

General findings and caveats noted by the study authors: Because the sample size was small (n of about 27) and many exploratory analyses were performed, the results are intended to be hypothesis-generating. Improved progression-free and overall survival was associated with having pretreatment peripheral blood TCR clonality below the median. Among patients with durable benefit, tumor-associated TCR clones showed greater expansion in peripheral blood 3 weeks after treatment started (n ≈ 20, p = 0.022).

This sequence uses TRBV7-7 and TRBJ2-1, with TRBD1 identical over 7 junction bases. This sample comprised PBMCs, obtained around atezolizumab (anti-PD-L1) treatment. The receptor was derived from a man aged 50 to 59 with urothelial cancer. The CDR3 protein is CASSSGQSSYNEQFF. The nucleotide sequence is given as TGTGCCAGCAGCTCGGGACAGAGCTCCTACAATGAGCAGTTCTTC.